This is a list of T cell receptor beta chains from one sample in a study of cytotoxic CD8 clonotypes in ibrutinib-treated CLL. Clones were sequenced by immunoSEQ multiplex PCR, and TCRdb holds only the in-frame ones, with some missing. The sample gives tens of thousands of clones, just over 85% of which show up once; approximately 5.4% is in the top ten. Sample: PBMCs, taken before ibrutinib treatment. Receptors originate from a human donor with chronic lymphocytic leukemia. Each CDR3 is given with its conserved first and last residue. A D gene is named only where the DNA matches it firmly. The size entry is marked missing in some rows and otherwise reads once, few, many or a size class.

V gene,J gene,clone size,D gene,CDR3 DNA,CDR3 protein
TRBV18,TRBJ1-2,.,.,TGTGCCAGCTCACCCCAAGTCGACAGGAACTATGGCTACACCTTC,CASSPQVDRNYGYTF
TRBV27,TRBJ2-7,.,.,TGTGCCAGCAGTCGTAAGGGGGACTCCTACGAGCAGTACTTC,CASSRKGDSYEQYF
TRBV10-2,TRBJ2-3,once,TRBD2,TGCGCCAGCGGGACTAGCGGACTGGGGGGCACAGATACGCAGTATTTT,CASGTSGLGGTDTQYF
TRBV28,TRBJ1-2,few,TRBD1,TGTGCCAGCAGGCCAAAGGACAGGGTACTGAACTATGGCTACACCTTC,CASRPKDRVLNYGYTF
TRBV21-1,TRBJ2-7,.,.,TGTGCCAGCAGCAAACACGCGACTAGCGGGAAAGATTTC,CASSKHATSGKDF
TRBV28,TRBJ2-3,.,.,TGTGCCAGCAGTTTGAGGACAGTAGCAGATACGCAGTATTTT,CASSLRTVADTQYF
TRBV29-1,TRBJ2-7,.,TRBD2,TGCAGCACTACGAGCGGGAGGGCCGCGAACGAGCAGTACTTC,CSTTSGRAANEQYF
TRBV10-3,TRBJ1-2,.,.,TGTGCCATCAGTGTGTTAGGGGTTGCTCCGGATGGCTACACCTTC,CAISVLGVAPDGYTF
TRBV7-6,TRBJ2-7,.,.,TGTGCCAGCAGCTTAGTGTACTACCCCAACTCCTACGAGCAGTACTTC,CASSLVYYPNSYEQYF
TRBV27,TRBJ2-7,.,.,TGTGCCAGCGCCCCCCACGGTAGGGGCGACGAGCAGTACTTC,CASAPHGRGDEQYF
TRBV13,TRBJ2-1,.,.,TGTGCCAGCACCCAAACCGTCTACACCACAGGGAATGAGCAGTTCTTC,CASTQTVYTTGNEQFF
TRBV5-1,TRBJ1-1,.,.,TGCGCCAGCAGCTTGGGCACTGAAGCTTTCTTT,CASSLGTEAFF
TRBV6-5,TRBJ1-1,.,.,TGTGCCAGCAGTTACTCCCGGGTATCGGGTAACACTGAAGCTTTCTTT,CASSYSRVSGNTEAFF
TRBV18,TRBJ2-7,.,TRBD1,TGTGCCAGCTCAGAACCCGGGACAGGCTACGAGCAGTACTTC,CASSEPGTGYEQYF
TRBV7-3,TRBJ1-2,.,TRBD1,TGTGCCAGCAGCTTAACCGACAGGGGGTATGGCTACACCTTC,CASSLTDRGYGYTF
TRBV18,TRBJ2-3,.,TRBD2,TGTGCCAGCTCACCACCTAGGACTAGCGGGAGGGCCCCGGGCACAGATACGCAGTATTTT,CASSPPRTSGRAPGTDTQYF
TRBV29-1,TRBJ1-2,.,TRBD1,TGCAGCGTTCTTGACTCGACAGGGTTAGGTGGCTACACCTTC,CSVLDSTGLGGYTF
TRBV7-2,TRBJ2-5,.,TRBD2,TGTGCCAGCAGCTTAGTCGGGGGGGCTGGAGAGACCCAGTACTTC,CASSLVGGAGETQYF
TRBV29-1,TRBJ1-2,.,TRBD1,TGCAGCGTTGGGGACAGGGGGCTTGGTGGCTACACCTTC,CSVGDRGLGGYTF
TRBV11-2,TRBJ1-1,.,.,TGTGCCAGCAGCCATTGGACTGAAGCTTTCTTT,CASSHWTEAFF
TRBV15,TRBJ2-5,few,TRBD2,TGTGCCACCAGTTCAACCGGGACTACGAAAGAGACCCAGTACTTC,CATSSTGTTKETQYF
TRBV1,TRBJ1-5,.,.,TGCACCAGCAGCCAGGAAGGTAAGATCAATCAGCCCCAGCATTTT,CTSSQEGKINQPQHF
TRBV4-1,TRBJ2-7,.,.,TGCGCCAGCAGCCCTGAGCGTGACAGGTTTGGAGAGCAGTACTTC,CASSPERDRFGEQYF
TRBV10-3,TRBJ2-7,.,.,TGTGCCATCAGTGAGTACGGGCGGCTGGGCTCCTACGAGCAGTACTTC,CAISEYGRLGSYEQYF